Described below is a single T cell receptor (beta chain) sequence and its context. Its antigen is unidentified. This sample was included in a study of T cells in narcolepsy. About the research overall: Enrolled donors included narcolepsy type 1 or type 2 patients and healthy controls.

Repertoires were generated with immunoSEQ multiplex PCR, while TCRdb's copy carries only in-frame clones and drops some. The sample has more than 30,000 clones, 75% to 90% seen once. Findings of the study overall: Autoreactive clonotypes reportedly recurred in blood of same and different patients, not controls.

The specimen was CD45RA- memory CD4+ T cells from PBMCs. The sequence derives from a human donor with narcolepsy.

The DNA for the CDR3 is TGTGCCAGCAGGTACCCGACAGCACCGAACACTGAAGCTTTCTTT. Translated, it gives CASRYPTAPNTEAFF. The V call is TRBV7-9, the J call TRBJ1-1; TRBD1 might be the D (5 bases). V lost 6 bases and J lost 1, with 15 bases in between. This CDR3 comprises 15 residues. Germline CDR1 SEHNR, CDR2 FQNEAQ (reference sequence).